This T cell receptor (beta chain) was captured by sequencing in a study of T cell responses to AZD1222 COVID-19 vaccine. The repertoire was sequenced with immunoSEQ multiplex PCR; TCRdb's copy has only in-frame clones and lacks some. The sample has 130,000 to 150,000 clones, more than 90% seen once. The receptor was isolated from an adult in good health. The material was peripheral blood, obtained on day 0 of AZD1222 vaccination.

The DNA of the CDR3 is TGTGCCAGCAGTTTACTTACCGGGACGGGAAACTATGGCTACACCTTC. Translation gives CASSLLTGTGNYGYTF. The genes are TRBV27 and TRBJ1-2, with a weak D call TRBD1 (5 bases). In germline, CDR1 is MNHEY, CDR2 SMNVEV (reference sequence). The V gene lost 2 bases and the J gene lost 2 bases, with 15 bases spanning the gap. The CDR3 runs to 16 residues.